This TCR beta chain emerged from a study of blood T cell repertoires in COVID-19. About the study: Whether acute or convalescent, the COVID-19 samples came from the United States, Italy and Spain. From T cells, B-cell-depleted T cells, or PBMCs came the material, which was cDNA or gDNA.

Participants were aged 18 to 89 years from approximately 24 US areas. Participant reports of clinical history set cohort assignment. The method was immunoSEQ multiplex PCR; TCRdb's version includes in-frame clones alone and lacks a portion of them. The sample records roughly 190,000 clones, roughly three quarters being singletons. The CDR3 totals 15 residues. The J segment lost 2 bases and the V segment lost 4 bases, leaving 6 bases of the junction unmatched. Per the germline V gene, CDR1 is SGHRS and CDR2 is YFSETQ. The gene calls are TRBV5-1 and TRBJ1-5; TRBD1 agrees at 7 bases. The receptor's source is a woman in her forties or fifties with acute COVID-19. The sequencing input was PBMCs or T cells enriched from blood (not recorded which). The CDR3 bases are TGCGCCAGCAGCCGTACTACAGGGGGCAATCAGCCCCAGCATTTT. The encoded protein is CASSRTTGGNQPQHF.